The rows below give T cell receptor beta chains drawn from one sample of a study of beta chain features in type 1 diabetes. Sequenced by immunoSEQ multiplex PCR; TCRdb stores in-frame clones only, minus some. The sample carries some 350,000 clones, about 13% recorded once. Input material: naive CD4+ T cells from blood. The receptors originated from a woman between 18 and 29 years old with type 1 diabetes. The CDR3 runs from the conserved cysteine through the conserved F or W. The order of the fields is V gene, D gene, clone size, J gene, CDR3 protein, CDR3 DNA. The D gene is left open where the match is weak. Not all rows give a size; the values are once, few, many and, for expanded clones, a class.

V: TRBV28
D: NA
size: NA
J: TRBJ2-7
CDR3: CASSLTTGDPYEQYF
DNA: TGTGCCAGCAGTCTCACGACGGGGGACCCCTACGAGCAGTACTTC

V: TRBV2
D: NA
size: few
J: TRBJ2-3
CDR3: CASSVEDVAITDTQYF
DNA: TGTGCCAGCAGTGTGGAGGACGTCGCGATCACAGATACGCAGTATTTT

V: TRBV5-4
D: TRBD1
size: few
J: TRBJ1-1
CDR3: CASRTGEDWSTEAFF
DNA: TGTGCCAGCAGGACAGGGGAGGATTGGAGCACTGAAGCTTTCTTT

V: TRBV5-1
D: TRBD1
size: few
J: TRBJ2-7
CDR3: CASGTGGSEQYF
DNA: TGCGCCAGTGGAACAGGGGGGAGCGAGCAGTACTTC

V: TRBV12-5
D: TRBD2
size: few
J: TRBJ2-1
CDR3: CASGLKAGLAGFRQFF
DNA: TGTGCTAGTGGTTTGAAGGCGGGACTAGCGGGATTTCGGCAGTTCTTC

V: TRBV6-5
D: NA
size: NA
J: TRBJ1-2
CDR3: CASIIPTDLYGYTF
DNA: TGTGCCAGCATAATTCCGACAGATCTCTATGGCTACACCTTC

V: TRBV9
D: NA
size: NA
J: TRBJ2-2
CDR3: CASSARTDYTGELFF
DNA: TGTGCCAGCAGCGCTAGGACAGACTACACCGGGGAGCTGTTTTTT

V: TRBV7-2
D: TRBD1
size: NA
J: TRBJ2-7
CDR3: CASSLVTGGGEQYF
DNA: TGTGCCAGCAGCTTAGTGACAGGGGGGGGCGAGCAGTACTTC

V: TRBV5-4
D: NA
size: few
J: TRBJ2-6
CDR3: CASSLSGSGANVLTF
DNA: TGTGCCAGCAGCTTGTCGGGGTCTGGGGCCAACGTCCTGACTTTC

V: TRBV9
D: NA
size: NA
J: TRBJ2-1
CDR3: CASSVVGGGYNEQFF
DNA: TGTGCCAGCAGCGTAGTGGGAGGGGGGTACAATGAGCAGTTCTTC

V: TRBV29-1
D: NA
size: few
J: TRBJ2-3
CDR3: CSVGAQRSTDTQYF
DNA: TGCAGCGTAGGGGCGCAGCGAAGCACAGATACGCAGTATTTT

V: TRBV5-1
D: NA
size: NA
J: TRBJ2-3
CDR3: CASSPSGPPTDTQYF
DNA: TGCGCCAGCAGCCCCAGCGGCCCCCCCACAGATACGCAGTATTTT

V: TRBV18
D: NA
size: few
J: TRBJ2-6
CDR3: CASSPLSGIGANVLTF
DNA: TGTGCCAGCTCACCCCTGTCCGGGATTGGGGCCAACGTCCTGACTTTC

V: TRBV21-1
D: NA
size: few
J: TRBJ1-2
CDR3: CASSKEGVRTFYGYTF
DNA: TGTGCCAGCAGCAAAGAGGGGGTTAGGACGTTCTATGGCTACACCTTC

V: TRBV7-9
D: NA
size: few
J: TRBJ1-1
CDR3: CASSLADSSTEAFF
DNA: TGTGCCAGCAGCTTAGCAGACAGCAGCACTGAAGCTTTCTTT

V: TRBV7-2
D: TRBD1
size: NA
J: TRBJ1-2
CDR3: CASSLAQGALDYGYTF
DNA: TGTGCCAGCAGCTTAGCCCAGGGGGCGCTTGACTATGGCTACACCTTC

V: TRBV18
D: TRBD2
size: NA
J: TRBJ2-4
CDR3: CASSPPWLAGTAKNIQYF
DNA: TGTGCCAGCTCACCACCGTGGCTAGCGGGAACAGCCAAAAACATTCAGTACTTC

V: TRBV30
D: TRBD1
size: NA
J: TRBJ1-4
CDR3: CAWSRTGANNEKLFF
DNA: TGTGCCTGGAGCCGTACAGGGGCCAATAATGAAAAACTGTTTTTT

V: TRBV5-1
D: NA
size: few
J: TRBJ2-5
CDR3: CASTTEGFETQYF
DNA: TGCGCCAGCACCACGGAGGGGTTCGAGACCCAGTACTTC

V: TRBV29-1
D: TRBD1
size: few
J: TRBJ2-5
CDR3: CSGRGRRDQYF
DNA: TGCAGCGGCAGGGGGCGCCGGGACCAGTACTTC

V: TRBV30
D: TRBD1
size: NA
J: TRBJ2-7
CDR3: CASMLQGFTYEQYF
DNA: TGTGCCTCGATGCTACAGGGGTTTACCTACGAGCAGTACTTC

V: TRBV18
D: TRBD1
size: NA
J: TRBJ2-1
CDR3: CASSRGQGPYNEQFF
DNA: TGTGCCAGCTCACGAGGACAGGGACCATACAATGAGCAGTTCTTC

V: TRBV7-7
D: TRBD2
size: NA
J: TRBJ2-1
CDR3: CASSLVAGSYNEQFF
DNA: TGTGCCAGCAGCTTAGTAGCGGGCTCCTACAATGAGCAGTTCTTC